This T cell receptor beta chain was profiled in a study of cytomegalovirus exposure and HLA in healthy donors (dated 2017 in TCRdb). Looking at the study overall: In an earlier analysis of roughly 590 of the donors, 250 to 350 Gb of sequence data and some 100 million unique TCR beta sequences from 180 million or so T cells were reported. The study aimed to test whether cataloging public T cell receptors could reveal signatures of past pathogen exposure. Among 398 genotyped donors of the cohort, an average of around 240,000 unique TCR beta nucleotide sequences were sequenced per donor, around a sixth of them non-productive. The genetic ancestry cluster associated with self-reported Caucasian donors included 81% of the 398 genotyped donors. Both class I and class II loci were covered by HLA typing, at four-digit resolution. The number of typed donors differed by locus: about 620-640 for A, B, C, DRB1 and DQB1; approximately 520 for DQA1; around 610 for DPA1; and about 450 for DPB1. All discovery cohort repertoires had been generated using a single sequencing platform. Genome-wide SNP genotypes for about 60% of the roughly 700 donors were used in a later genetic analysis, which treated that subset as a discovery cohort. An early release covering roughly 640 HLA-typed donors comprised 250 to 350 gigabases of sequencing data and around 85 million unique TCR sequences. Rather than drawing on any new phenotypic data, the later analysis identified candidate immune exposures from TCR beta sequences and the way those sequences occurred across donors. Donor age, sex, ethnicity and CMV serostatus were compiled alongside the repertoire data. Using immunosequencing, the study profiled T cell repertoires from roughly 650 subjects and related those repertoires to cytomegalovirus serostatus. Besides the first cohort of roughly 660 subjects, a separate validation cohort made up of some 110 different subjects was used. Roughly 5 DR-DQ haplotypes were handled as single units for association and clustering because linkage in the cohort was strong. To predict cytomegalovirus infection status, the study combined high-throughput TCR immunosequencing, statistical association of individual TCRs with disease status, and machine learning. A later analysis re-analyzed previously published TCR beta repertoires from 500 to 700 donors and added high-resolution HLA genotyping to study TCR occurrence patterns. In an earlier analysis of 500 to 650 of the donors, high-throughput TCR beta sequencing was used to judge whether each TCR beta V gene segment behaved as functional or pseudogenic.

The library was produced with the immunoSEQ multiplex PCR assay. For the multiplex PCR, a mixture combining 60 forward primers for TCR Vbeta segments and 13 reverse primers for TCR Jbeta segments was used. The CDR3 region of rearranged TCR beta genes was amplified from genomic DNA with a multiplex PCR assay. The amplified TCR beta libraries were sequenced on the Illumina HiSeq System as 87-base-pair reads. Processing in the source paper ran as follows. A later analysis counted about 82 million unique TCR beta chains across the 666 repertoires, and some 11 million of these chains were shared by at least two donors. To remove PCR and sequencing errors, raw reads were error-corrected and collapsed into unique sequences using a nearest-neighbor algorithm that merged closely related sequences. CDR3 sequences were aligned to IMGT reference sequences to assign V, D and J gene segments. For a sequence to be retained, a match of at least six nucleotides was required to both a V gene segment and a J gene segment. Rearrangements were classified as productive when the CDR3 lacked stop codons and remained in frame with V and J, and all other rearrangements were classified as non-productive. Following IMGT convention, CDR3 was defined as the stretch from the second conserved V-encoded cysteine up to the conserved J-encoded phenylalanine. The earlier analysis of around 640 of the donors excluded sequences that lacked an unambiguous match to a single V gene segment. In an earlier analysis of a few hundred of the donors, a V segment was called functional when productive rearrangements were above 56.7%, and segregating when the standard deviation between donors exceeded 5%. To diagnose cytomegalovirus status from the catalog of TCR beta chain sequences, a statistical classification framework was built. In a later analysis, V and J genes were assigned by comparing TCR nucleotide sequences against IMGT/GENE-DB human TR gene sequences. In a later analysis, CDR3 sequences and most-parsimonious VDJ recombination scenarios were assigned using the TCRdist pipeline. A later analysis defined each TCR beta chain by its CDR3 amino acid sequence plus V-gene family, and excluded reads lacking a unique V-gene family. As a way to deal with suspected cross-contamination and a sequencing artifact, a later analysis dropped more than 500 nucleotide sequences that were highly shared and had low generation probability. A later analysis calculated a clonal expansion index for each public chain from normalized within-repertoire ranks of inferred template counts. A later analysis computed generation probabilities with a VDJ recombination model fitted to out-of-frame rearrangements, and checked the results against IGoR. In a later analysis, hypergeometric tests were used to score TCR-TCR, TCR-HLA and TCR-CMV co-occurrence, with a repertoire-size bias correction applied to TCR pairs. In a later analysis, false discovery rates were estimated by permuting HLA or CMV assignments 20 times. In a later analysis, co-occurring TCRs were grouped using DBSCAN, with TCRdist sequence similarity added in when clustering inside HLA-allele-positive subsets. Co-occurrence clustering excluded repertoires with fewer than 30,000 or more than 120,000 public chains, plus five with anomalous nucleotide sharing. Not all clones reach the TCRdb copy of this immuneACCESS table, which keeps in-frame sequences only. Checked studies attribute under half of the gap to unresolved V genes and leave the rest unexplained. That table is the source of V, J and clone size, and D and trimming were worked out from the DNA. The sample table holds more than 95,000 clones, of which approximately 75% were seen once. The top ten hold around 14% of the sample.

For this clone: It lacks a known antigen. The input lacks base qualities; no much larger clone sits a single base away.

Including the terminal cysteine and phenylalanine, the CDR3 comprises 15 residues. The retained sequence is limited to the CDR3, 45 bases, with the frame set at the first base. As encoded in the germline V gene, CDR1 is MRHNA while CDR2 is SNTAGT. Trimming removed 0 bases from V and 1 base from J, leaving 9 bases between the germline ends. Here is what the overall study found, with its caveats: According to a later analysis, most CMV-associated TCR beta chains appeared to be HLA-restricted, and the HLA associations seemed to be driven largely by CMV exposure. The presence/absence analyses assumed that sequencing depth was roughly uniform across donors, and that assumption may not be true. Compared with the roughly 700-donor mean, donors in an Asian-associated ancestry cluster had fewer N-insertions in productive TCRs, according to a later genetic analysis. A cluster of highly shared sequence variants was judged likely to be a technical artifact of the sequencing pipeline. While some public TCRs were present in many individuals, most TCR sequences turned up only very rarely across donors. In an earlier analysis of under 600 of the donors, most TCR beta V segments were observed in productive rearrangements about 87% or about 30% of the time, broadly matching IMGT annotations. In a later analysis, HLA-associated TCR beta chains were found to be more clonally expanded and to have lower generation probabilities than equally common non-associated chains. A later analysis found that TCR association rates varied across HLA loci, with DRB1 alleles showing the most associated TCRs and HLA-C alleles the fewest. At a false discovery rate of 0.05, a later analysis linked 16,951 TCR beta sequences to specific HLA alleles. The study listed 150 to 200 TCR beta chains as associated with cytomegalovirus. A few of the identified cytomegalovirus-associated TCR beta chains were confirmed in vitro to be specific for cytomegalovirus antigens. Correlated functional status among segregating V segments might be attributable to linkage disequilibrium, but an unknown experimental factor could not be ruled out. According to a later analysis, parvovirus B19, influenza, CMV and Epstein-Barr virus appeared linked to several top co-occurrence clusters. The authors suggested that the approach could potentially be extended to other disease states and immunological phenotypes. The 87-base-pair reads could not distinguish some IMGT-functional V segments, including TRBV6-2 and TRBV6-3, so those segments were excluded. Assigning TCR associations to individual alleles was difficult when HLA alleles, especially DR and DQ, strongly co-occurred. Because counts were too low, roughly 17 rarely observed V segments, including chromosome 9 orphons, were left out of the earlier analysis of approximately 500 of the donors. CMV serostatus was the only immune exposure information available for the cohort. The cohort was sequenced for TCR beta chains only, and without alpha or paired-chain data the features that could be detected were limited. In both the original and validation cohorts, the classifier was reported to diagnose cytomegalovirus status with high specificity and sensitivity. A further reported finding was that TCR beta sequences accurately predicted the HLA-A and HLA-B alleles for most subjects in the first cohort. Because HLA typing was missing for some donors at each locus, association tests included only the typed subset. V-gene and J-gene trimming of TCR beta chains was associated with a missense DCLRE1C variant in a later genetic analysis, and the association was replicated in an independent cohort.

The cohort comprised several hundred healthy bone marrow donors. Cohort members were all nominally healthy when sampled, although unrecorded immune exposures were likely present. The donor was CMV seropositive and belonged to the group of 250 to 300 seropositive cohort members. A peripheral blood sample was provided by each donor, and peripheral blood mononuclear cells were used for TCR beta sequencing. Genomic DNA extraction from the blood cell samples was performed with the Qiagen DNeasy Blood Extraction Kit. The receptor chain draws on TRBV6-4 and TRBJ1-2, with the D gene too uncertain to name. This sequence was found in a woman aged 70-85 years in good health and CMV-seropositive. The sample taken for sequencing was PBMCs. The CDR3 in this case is CASSDSAGYNYGYTF. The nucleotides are TGTGCCAGCAGTGACTCGGCAGGTTATAACTATGGCTACACCTTC.